This T cell receptor (beta chain) was retrieved from a study of T cell responses to AZD1222 COVID-19 vaccine. About this clone itself: The target antigen is unknown.

Repertoires were generated with immunoSEQ multiplex PCR, while TCRdb's copy carries only in-frame clones and drops some. This table has 80,000 to 100,000 clones, roughly nine tenths appearing once. Germline-derived CDR1 and CDR2 are MNHEY and SVGAGI. Deletions cut 0 bases from V and 0 bases from J, with 6 bases between. CDR3 length equals 15 residues. Findings of the study overall: No repertoire was sampled before or during the peak T cell response, only after it.

The chain carries TRBV6-5 and TRBJ1-3, with D maybe TRBD1 (6 bases). This clonotype was obtained from an adult who received the AZD1222 COVID-19 vaccine. Sequenced material: peripheral blood, taken 28 days after the second AZD1222 dose. The CDR3 here is CASSYSDSSGNTIYF. The CDR3 DNA reads as TGTGCCAGCAGTTACTCGGACAGCTCTGGAAACACCATATATTTT.